The rows below give T cell receptor beta chains drawn from one sample of a study of T cell responses to AZD1222 COVID-19 vaccine. Sequencing used immunoSEQ multiplex PCR; TCRdb keeps in-frame clones, though not all of them. The repertoire holds roughly 130,000 clones, with around 84% as singletons. The sequences come from peripheral blood, collected on day 0 of AZD1222 vaccination. The origin of the receptors is an adult in good health. The CDR3 runs from the conserved cysteine through the conserved F or W. The D gene is left open where the match is weak. Clone size is shown for a subset of rows, as once, few, many or a class of expanded clone.

TRBD2	TRBV7-2	TRBJ2-1	NA	CASSLEGQVAGTSNEQFF	TGTGCCAGCAGCTTAGAGGGGCAGGTAGCGGGAACTAGTAATGAGCAGTTCTTC
NA	TRBV9	TRBJ1-3	NA	CASSVGSSVSSGNTIYF	TGTGCCAGCAGCGTAGGGTCCTCCGTATCCTCTGGAAACACCATATATTTT
NA	TRBV21-1	TRBJ2-7	NA	CASSREREWPHEQYF	TGTGCCAGCAGCAGAGAGCGGGAGTGGCCTCACGAGCAGTACTTC
TRBD1	TRBV19	TRBJ1-1	NA	CASGGQLNTEAFF	TGTGCCAGTGGGGGACAGTTGAACACTGAAGCTTTCTTT
NA	TRBV18	TRBJ2-3	NA	CASSGQGRMQDTQYF	TGTGCCAGCTCAGGGCAGGGAAGGATGCAAGATACGCAGTATTTT
NA	TRBV12-3/TRBV12-4	TRBJ2-7	NA	CASSETDFYEQYF	TGTGCCAGCAGCGAGACAGATTTCTACGAGCAGTACTTC
NA	TRBV4-1	TRBJ1-2	NA	CASSQDSHPNYGYTF	TGCGCCAGCAGCCAAGACAGCCATCCTAACTATGGCTACACCTTC
TRBD2	TRBV7-3	TRBJ2-1	NA	CASSLQIAGGHEQFF	TGTGCCAGCAGCTTACAAATAGCGGGAGGCCATGAGCAGTTCTTC
NA	TRBV12-3/TRBV12-4	TRBJ2-7	NA	CASSSPADYEQYF	TGTGCCAGCAGTTCACCAGCAGACTACGAGCAGTACTTC
NA	TRBV29-1	TRBJ1-6	NA	CSTWTALDSPLHF	TGCAGCACGTGGACAGCCTTGGATTCACCCCTCCACTTT
NA	TRBV18	TRBJ1-6	NA	CASSSQGSSYNSPLHF	TGTGCCAGCTCAAGTCAGGGTTCTTCGTATAATTCACCCCTCCACTTT
NA	TRBV7-6	TRBJ2-2	NA	CASSLEGLAITGELFF	TGTGCCAGCAGCTTAGAGGGTCTAGCGATCACCGGGGAGCTGTTTTTT
NA	TRBV19	TRBJ2-4	NA	CASSNGIQYF	TGTGCCAGTTCGAACGGCATTCAGTACTTC
TRBD1	TRBV4-1	TRBJ2-7	NA	CASSHSVEAGGYYEQYF	TGCGCCAGCAGCCACTCAGTGGAGGCAGGGGGATACTACGAGCAGTACTTC
NA	TRBV5-1	TRBJ1-4	once	CASSLGLPSSLEKLFF	TGCGCCAGCAGCTTGGGGCTTCCCTCCTCTCTAGAAAAACTGTTTTTT
NA	TRBV7-2	TRBJ2-1	NA	CASSLHNEQFF	TGTGCCAGCAGCTTGCACAATGAGCAGTTCTTC
NA	TRBV15	TRBJ2-4	NA	CATSRDLQGNIQYF	TGTGCCACCAGCAGAGATCTGCAGGGAAACATTCAGTACTTC
NA	TRBV5-6	TRBJ1-1	NA	CASSLEGRRENTEAFF	TGTGCCAGCAGCTTGGAAGGGAGGCGTGAGAACACTGAAGCTTTCTTT
NA	TRBV7-5	TRBJ1-2	NA	CVTLDGTYLYGYTF	TGTGTCACCCTGGACGGGACCTATCTCTATGGCTACACCTTC
NA	TRBV7-3	TRBJ1-2	NA	CASSLGRGYGYTF	TGTGCCAGCAGCTTAGGTAGAGGATATGGCTACACCTTC
NA	TRBV5-1	TRBJ1-2	NA	CASSLDGVTHYGYTF	TGCGCCAGCAGCTTGGATGGGGTAACGCACTATGGCTACACCTTC
NA	TRBV6-5	TRBJ1-1	NA	CASRMVESYTEAFF	TGTGCCAGCAGAATGGTTGAATCTTACACTGAAGCTTTCTTT
TRBD2	TRBV5-1	TRBJ2-3	NA	CASSPGTSGGTDTQYF	TGCGCCAGCAGCCCGGGGACTAGCGGGGGAACAGATACGCAGTATTTT
NA	TRBV19	TRBJ1-5	NA	CASRGANQPQHF	TGTGCCAGCAGGGGAGCTAATCAGCCCCAGCATTTT
NA	TRBV2	TRBJ1-4	NA	CASSKTRDEKLFF	TGTGCCAGCAGTAAAACCAGGGATGAAAAACTGTTTTTT
NA	TRBV6-5	TRBJ2-7	NA	CASSYSKGLPSEQYF	TGTGCCAGCAGTTACTCGAAGGGCCTACCCTCCGAGCAGTACTTC
NA	TRBV4-1	TRBJ1-2	NA	CASSQDAADSNYGYTF	TGCGCCAGCAGCCAAGACGCCGCAGACTCCAACTATGGCTACACCTTC